The clone carrying this T cell receptor (beta chain) was detected once. Its specificity is unknown. Germline CDR1 is SGHTA and CDR2 is FQGNSA. V was clipped by 5 bases and J by 10 bases, with 20 bases between them. The CDR3 totals 14 residues. The data were obtained in a study of cytomegalovirus exposure and HLA in healthy donors. The PCR was carried out with 60 Vbeta primers and 13 Jbeta primers. Libraries were prepared by immunoSEQ multiplex PCR; TCRdb keeps only in-frame clonotypes and omits some of them. This table holds roughly 120,000 clones, over 65% found once. Points from the study as a whole: As a later analysis showed, a missense DCLRE1C variant was linked to trimming of TCR beta V- and J-genes.

The receptor was derived from a woman in her forties or fifties in good health and CMV-seropositive. The V call is TRBV7-2, the J call TRBJ1-1; possible D gene TRBD1, 6 bases. The sample comprised PBMCs. Here the CDR3 reads CASSTTGTPLAAFF. As DNA, the CDR3 is TGTGCCAGCAGCACTACCGGGACACCCCTGGCAGCTTTCTTT.